The T cell receptor (beta chain) described here comes from a study of cytomegalovirus exposure and HLA in healthy donors. Findings and caveats of the study: Associated with HLA alleles at 0.05 false discovery rate in a later analysis were around 15,000 TCR beta sequences. Immune exposure data for these donors was limited to CMV serostatus. Sequencing likely produced, as an artifact, a cluster of highly shared sequence variants.

Use of 60 Vbeta and 13 Jbeta primers characterized the PCR. Authors' processing steps: Roughly 76 million unique TCR beta chains, roughly 11 million of them shared, were counted by a later analysis. Sequenced by immunoSEQ multiplex PCR; TCRdb stores in-frame clones only, minus some. V, J and clone size reflect that table, while D and trimming were determined from the DNA. Of more than 110,000 clones detected, 55% to 80% appear once; the ten largest clones hold about 1.2%. The CDR3 runs to 16 residues. The germline gives CDR1 SGHDT, CDR2 YYEEEE. V lost 2 bases, J lost 7 bases, and 10 bases stayed unmatched. A note on this clone: What it binds is unknown.

V gene TRBV5-6 combines with J gene TRBJ1-4; 8 bases are shared with TRBD1. Sequenced material: PBMCs. This receptor was identified in a middle-aged woman in good health and CMV-seronegative. CDR3 sequence: CASSFQQGELSEKLFF. CDR3 DNA: TGTGCCAGCAGCTTCCAACAGGGGGAGTTGAGTGAAAAACTGTTTTTT.